This T cell receptor beta chain appears in the sequencing data of a study of shared clonotypes between healthy human individuals. Data came from immunoSEQ multiplex PCR; TCRdb stores just in-frame clones and leaves some out. The repertoire has more than 1,200,000 clones, 98% to 99% of them found once; the top ten carry about 0.4%. Study findings and constraints: Some clonotypes were shared by all four sorted-subset donors, while others were not shared. The non-shared ones had lower generation probabilities than the shared ones. It was observed that approximately 5% of naive CD4 clonotypes were shared across a few donors.

With respect to this clone: Its antigen is unidentified.

Germline trimming cut 5 bases from V and 0 bases from J; bases unmatched to any gene: 3. This CDR3 spans 16 amino acids. CDR1 is SGHTA, CDR2 FQGNSA, per germline. This chain connects TRBV7-2 to TRBJ2-3, with 12 bases fitting TRBD2. The origin of this receptor is a man younger than 40 in good health. Sequenced material: naive CD4+ T cells sorted from blood. Subset indicated: CD45RA+ positively selected. In DNA form, the CDR3 reads TGTGCCAGCAGCCCAGGACTAGCGGGAAGCACAGATACGCAGTATTTT. Its translation is CASSPGLAGSTDTQYF.